These T cell receptor beta chains were read from a single sample in a study of vaccination and CD4 T cells after COVID-19. TCRdb analysed the PCR reads with MiXCR anew, one entry per CDR3 protein. The sample contains about 19,000 distinct CDR3 sequences, around two fifths of which appear only once. No antigen has been identified for these receptors. Material for sequencing was cultured CD4+ T cells from blood. All receptors derive from a human donor with COVID-19. Both conserved end residues are part of each CDR3. Fields, in order: clone size, V gene, D gene, J gene, CDR3 DNA, CDR3 protein. The D gene is left open where the match is weak. Clone size, where shown, is once, few, many, or a class for clones that have expanded.

clone size: NA; V gene: TRBV11-3; D gene: TRBD1; J gene: TRBJ2-3; CDR3 DNA: TGTGCCAGCAGCTACGGGACAGGCGCAGATACGCAGTATTTT; CDR3 protein: CASSYGTGADTQYF
clone size: few; V gene: TRBV11-3; D gene: NA; J gene: TRBJ1-2; CDR3 DNA: TGTGCCAGCAGCCCAGGACCGGATCCTGGCTACACCTTC; CDR3 protein: CASSPGPDPGYTF
clone size: NA; V gene: TRBV11-3; D gene: NA; J gene: TRBJ2-2; CDR3 DNA: TGTGCCAGCAGCTTGCGGGACACCGGGGAGCTGTTTTTT; CDR3 protein: CASSLRDTGELFF
clone size: few; V gene: TRBV7-7; D gene: NA; J gene: TRBJ2-5; CDR3 DNA: TGTGCTAGCAGCTCTAGACGGGGCGAGACCCAGTACTTC; CDR3 protein: CASSSRRGETQYF
clone size: NA; V gene: TRBV12-3/TRBV12-4; D gene: TRBD1; J gene: TRBJ1-1; CDR3 DNA: TGTGCCAGCAGTTTTTATAAGCTGACAGGGGGCTTGAACACTGAAGCTTTCTTT; CDR3 protein: CASSFYKLTGGLNTEAFF
clone size: NA; V gene: TRBV5-1; D gene: NA; J gene: TRBJ2-7; CDR3 DNA: TGCGCCAGCAGCTTGGCCTTGCGGGGAGACTACGAGCAGTACTTC; CDR3 protein: CASSLALRGDYEQYF
clone size: NA; V gene: TRBV6-2/TRBV6-3; D gene: NA; J gene: TRBJ1-5; CDR3 DNA: TGTGCCAGCAGCTACGACGGCATCCAGCCCCAGCATTTT; CDR3 protein: CASSYDGIQPQHF
clone size: NA; V gene: TRBV2; D gene: NA; J gene: TRBJ1-3; CDR3 DNA: TGTGCCAGCAGTAACCTCCCCGACAGGACTGGAAACACCATATATTTT; CDR3 protein: CASSNLPDRTGNTIYF
clone size: few; V gene: TRBV11-2; D gene: TRBD1; J gene: TRBJ1-2; CDR3 DNA: TGTGCCAGCAGCTTGGACAGGATGGCCTTGGGTGGCTACACCTTC; CDR3 protein: CASSLDRMALGGYTF
clone size: NA; V gene: TRBV7-9; D gene: NA; J gene: TRBJ2-7; CDR3 DNA: TGTGCCAGCAGCCCCCGGGACCCAAAATCCTACGAGCAGTACTTC; CDR3 protein: CASSPRDPKSYEQYF
clone size: NA; V gene: TRBV7-9; D gene: TRBD1; J gene: TRBJ2-2; CDR3 DNA: TGTGCCAGCAGCCCACAGGGGGCCCCTCGGGACACCGGGGAGCTGTTTTTT; CDR3 protein: CASSPQGAPRDTGELFF
clone size: NA; V gene: TRBV9; D gene: NA; J gene: TRBJ2-1; CDR3 DNA: TGTGCCAGCAGCCCCCGTAGTGGAGGAACCGAGCGGGTTCTCGGGAATGAGCAGTTCTTC; CDR3 protein: CASSPRSGGTERVLGNEQFF
clone size: NA; V gene: TRBV20-1; D gene: NA; J gene: TRBJ2-7; CDR3 DNA: TGCAGTGCAAACCTTGGGAGCTCCTACGAGCAGTACTTC; CDR3 protein: CSANLGSSYEQYF
clone size: NA; V gene: TRBV27; D gene: NA; J gene: TRBJ2-5; CDR3 DNA: TGTGCCAGCAGTCCCGAGGCGGTGACTCAAGAGACCCAGTACTTC; CDR3 protein: CASSPEAVTQETQYF
clone size: few; V gene: TRBV15; D gene: NA; J gene: TRBJ1-1; CDR3 DNA: TGTGCCACCAGCAGAGAGGTTGTTTCGGGGACTGAAGCTTTCTTT; CDR3 protein: CATSREVVSGTEAFF
clone size: few; V gene: TRBV7-8; D gene: NA; J gene: TRBJ1-5; CDR3 DNA: TGTGCCAGCAGCGGAGGGAATAGCAATCAGCCCCAGCATTTT; CDR3 protein: CASSGGNSNQPQHF
clone size: few; V gene: TRBV21-1; D gene: NA; J gene: TRBJ1-1; CDR3 DNA: TGTGCCAGCAGCAAATCGAAGGGGACCATGAGCACTGAAGCTTTCTTT; CDR3 protein: CASSKSKGTMSTEAFF
clone size: NA; V gene: TRBV7-2; D gene: TRBD1; J gene: TRBJ1-2; CDR3 DNA: TGTGCCAGCAGCTCGACAGGGGTAGGCTATGGCTACACCTTC; CDR3 protein: CASSSTGVGYGYTF
clone size: NA; V gene: TRBV11-2; D gene: NA; J gene: TRBJ1-6; CDR3 DNA: TGTGCCAGCAGCCCTCTTTTTAGGGAGGGCAAGAATTCACCCCTCCACTTT; CDR3 protein: CASSPLFREGKNSPLHF
clone size: NA; V gene: TRBV20-1; D gene: NA; J gene: TRBJ2-3; CDR3 DNA: TGCAGTGCTAGTACGGGCACAGATACGCAGTATTTT; CDR3 protein: CSASTGTDTQYF